The 5 T cell receptor beta chains presented below share a single source sample, sequenced in a study of response to subunit inactivated influenza vaccine. TCRdb processed the RT-PCR reads anew with MiXCR; each CDR3 protein has one entry. The sample includes 300,000 to 350,000 distinct CDR3 sequences, just over 20% seen only once; the top ten take 10%. The sample was PBMCs from blood, taken less than 22 months after vaccination. The receptors stem from a man aged 50 to 69 who received an inactivated influenza vaccine.

This chain connects TRBV20-1 to TRBJ2-3; D not resolved. Trimming left V 7 bases short and J 0 bases short, with 11 bases between. The V gene's germline CDR1 is DFQATT and CDR2 SNEGSKA (reference sequence). CDR3 length equals 13 residues. As DNA, the CDR3 is TGCAGTGAAAGGTCCCCTAGCACAGATACGCAGTATTTT. Residues: CSERSPSTDTQYF.

In DNA form, the CDR3 reads TGCGCCAGCAGCATGGACAGTTATGGCTACACCTTC. Translated, it gives CASSMDSYGYTF. The chain couples TRBV5-1 to TRBJ1-2; D possibly corresponds to TRBD1 (6 bases). V was cut by 4 bases and J by 5 bases, with 9 bases left in between. The CDR3 extends over 12 amino acids. The germline V gene encodes CDR1 SGHRS and CDR2 YFSETQ.

The sample holds a few counts of this clonotype. The V call is TRBV7-2, the J call TRBJ2-2, with TRBD2 identical over 10 bases. Germline lookup yields CDR1 SGHTA and CDR2 FQGNSA. J lost 0 bases, V lost 4 bases, and 2 bases had no gene match. This CDR3 is 16 amino acids long. The CDR3 DNA sequence: TGTGCCAGCAGCTCAACTAGCGGGGCGAACACCGGGGAGCTGTTTTTT. Amino acid sequence: CASSSTSGANTGELFF.

V is TRBV20-1 and J is TRBJ2-7, with 10 bases aligning to TRBD1. This CDR3 has 14 residues. The V gene end was trimmed by 2 bases and the J gene end by 5 bases; junction bases not matched to a gene: 6. Germline assignment: CDR1 DFQATT and CDR2 SNEGSKA (reference sequence). The CDR3 bases are TGCAGTGCTAGAAACGGACAGGGGGGCCACGAGCAGTACTTC. Translated, it gives CSARNGQGGHEQYF.

The chain couples TRBV3-1 to TRBJ2-1; 9 nucleotides agree with TRBD2. The ends lost 4 bases at V and 9 bases at J; junction bases unmatched: 13. The V gene's germline CDR1 is LGHDT and CDR2 YNNKEL (reference sequence). The CDR3 sequence is 16 residues long. The CDR3 nucleotides are TGTGCCAGCAGCCGACTTTCTCTAGCGGGGAAGGTTGAGCAGTTCTTC. Its translation: CASSRLSLAGKVEQFF.